Listed here is a single T cell receptor beta chain. CDR3 length: 14 amino acids. V dropped 1 base and J dropped 1 base, with 7 bases sitting between them. Germline V gene sequence: CDR1 SGHNT, CDR2 YYREEE (reference sequence). These data originate in a study of blood T cell repertoires in COVID-19. Study information: In each case, the material was cDNA or gDNA derived from T cells, B-cell-depleted T cells, or PBMCs.

Assay: immunoSEQ multiplex PCR; the TCRdb copy retains only in-frame clones and omits some. The table shows around 62,000 clones, with approximately 88% occurring only once. This chain connects TRBV5-4 to TRBJ2-3; D might be TRBD2 (5 bases). The sequencing input was peripheral blood. The origin of this receptor is a woman aged 60 to 75 with COVID-19, enrolled during active disease. The CDR3 region is CASSLLGGTDTQYF. CDR3 sequence (DNA): TGTGCCAGCAGCTTGCTCGGGGGCACAGATACGCAGTATTTT.